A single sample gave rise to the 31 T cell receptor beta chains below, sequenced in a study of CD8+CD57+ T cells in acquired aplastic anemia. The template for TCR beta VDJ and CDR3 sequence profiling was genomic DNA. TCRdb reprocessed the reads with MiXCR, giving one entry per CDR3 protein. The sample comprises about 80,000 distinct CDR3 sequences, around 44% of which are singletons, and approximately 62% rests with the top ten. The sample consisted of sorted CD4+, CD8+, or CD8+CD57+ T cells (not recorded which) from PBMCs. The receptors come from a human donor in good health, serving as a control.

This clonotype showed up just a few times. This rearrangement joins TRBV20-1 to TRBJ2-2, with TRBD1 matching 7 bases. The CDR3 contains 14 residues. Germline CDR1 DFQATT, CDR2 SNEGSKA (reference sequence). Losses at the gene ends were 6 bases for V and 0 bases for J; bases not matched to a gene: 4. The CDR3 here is CSAKGTANTGELFF. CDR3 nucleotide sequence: TGCAGTGCCAAAGGGACAGCGAACACCGGGGAGCTGTTTTTT.

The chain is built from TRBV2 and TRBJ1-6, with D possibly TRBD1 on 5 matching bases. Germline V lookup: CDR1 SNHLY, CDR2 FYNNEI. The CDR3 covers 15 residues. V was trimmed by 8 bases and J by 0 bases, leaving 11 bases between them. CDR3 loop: CASESGLSYNSPLHF. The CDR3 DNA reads TGTGCCAGCGAATCGGGGCTCTCCTATAATTCACCCCTCCACTTT.

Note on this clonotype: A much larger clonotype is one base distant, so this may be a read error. The CDR3 sequence: CASSVDDTSTEAFF. The DNA of the CDR3 is TGTGCCAGCAGCGTTGACGATACGAGCACTGAAGCTTTCTTT. The chain carries TRBV13 and TRBJ1-1; no clear D. Germline V gene data show CDR1 as PRHDT and CDR2 as FYEKMQ (reference sequence). Trimming cost V 5 bases and J 4 bases, with 14 bases left between them. CDR3 length: 14 amino acids. The variable domain in full, completed from reference TRBV13 and TRBJ1-1, reads AAGVIQSPRHLIKEKRETATLKCYPIPRHDTVYWYQQGPGQDPQFLISFYEKMQSDKGSIPDRFSAQQFSDYHSELNMSSLELGDSALYFCASSVDDTSTEAFFGQGTRLTVV.

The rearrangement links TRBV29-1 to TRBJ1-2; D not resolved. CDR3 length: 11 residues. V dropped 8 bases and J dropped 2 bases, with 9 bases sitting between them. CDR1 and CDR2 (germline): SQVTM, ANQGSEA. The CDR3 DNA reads TGCAGCTTTGGACGGAACTATGGCTACACCTTC. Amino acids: CSFGRNYGYTF.

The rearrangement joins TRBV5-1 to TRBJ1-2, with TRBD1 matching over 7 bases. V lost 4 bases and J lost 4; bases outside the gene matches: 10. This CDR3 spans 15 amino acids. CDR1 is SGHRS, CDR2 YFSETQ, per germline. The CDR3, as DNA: TGCGCCAGCAGCGAGAGTCGGGACAGCTCCTATGGCTACACCTTC. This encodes CASSESRDSSYGYTF.

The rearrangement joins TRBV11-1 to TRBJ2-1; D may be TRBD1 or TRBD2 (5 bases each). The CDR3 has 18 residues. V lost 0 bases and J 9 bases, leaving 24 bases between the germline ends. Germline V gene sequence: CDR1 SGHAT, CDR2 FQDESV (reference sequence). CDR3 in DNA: TGTGCCAGCAGCTTAGCCGGACACGGGAAAACCGGGCACAGTGAGCAGTTCTTC. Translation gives CASSLAGHGKTGHSEQFF. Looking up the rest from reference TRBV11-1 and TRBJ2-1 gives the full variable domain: EAEVAQSPRYKITEKSQAVAFWCDPISGHATLYWYRQILGQGPELLVQFQDESVVDDSQLPKDRFSAERLKGVDSTLKIQPAELGDSAMYLCASSLAGHGKTGHSEQFFGPGTRLTVL.

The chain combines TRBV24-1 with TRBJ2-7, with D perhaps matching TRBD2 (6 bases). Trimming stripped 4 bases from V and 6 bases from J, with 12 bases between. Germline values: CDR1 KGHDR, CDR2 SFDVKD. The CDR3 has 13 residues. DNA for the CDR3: TGTGCCACCAGTGAGGGAGGCGGTAGCGAGCAGTACTTC. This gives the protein CATSEGGGSEQYF.

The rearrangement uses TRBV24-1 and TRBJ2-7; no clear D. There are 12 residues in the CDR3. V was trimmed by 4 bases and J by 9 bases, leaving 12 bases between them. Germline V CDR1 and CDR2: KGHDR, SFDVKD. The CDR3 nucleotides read TGTGCCACCAGTGACCCCGTTGGGGTGCAGTACTTC. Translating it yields CATSDPVGVQYF.

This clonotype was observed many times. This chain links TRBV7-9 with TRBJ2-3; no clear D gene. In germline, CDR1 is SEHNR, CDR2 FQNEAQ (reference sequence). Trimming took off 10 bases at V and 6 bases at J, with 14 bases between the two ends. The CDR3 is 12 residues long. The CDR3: CAILENLDTQYF. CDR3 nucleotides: TGTGCCATCCTAGAAAACCTCGATACGCAGTATTTT.

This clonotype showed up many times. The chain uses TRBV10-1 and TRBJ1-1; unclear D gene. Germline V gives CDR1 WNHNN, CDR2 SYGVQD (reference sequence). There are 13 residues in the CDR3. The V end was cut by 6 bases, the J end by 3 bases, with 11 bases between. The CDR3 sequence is CASSHNRHTEAFF. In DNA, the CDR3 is TGCGCCAGCAGCCACAATCGGCACACTGAAGCTTTCTTT.

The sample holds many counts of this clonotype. The CDR3 spells CASSQTSSYEQYF. The CDR3 nucleotides read TGCGCCAGCAGCCAAACTAGTAGCTACGAGCAGTACTTC. V is TRBV4-1 and J is TRBJ2-7, with a possible D match to TRBD2 (5 bases). The CDR3 is made up of 13 amino acids. CDR1 MGHRA and CDR2 YSYEKL come from the germline V gene. V was clipped by 2 bases and J by 3 bases, with 8 bases between them.

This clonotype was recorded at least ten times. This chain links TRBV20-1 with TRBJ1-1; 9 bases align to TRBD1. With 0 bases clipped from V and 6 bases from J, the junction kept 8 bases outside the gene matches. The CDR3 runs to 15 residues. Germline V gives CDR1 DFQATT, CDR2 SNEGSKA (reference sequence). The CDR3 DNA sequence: TGCAGTGCTAGAGATAGTGCAACAGGGGGCTCTGAAGCTTTCTTT. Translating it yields CSARDSATGGSEAFF.

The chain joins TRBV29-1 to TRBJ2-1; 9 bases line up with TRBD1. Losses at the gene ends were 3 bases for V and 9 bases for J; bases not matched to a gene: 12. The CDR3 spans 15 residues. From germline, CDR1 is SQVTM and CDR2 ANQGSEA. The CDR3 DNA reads TGCAGCGTTGAGACGGACAGGGGAGGTGGTAGTGAGCAGTTCTTC. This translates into CSVETDRGGGSEQFF.

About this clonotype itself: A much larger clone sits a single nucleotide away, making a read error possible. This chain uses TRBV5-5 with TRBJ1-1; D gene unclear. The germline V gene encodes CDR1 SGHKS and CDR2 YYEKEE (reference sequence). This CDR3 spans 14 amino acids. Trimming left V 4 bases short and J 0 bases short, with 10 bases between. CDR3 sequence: CASSLGLLNTEAFF. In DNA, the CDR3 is TGTGCCAGCAGCCTAGGGTTGCTGAACACTGAAGCTTTCTTT.

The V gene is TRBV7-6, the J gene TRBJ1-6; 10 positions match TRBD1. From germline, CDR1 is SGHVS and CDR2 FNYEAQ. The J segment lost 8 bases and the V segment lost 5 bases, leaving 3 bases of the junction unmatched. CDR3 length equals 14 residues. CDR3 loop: CASSIGTGDSPLHF. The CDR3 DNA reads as TGTGCCAGCAGCATTGGGACAGGGGATTCACCCCTCCACTTT. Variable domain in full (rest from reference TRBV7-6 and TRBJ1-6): GAGVSQSPRYKVTKRGQDVALRCDPISGHVSLYWYRQALGQGPEFLTYFNYEAQQDKSGLPNDRFSAERPEGSISTLTIQRTEQRDSAMYRCASSIGTGDSPLHFGNGTRLTVT.

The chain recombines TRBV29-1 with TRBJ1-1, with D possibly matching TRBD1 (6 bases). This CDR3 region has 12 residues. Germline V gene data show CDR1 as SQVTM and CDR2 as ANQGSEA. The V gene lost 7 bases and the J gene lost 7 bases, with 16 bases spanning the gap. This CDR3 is CSAGQGRGEAFF. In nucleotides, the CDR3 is TGCAGCGCGGGACAAGGACGGGGTGAAGCTTTCTTT.

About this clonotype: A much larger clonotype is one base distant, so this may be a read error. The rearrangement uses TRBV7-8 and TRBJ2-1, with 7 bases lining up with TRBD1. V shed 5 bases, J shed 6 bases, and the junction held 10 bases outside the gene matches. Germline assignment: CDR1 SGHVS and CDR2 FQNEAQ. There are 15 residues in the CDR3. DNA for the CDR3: TGTGCCAGCAGCCCGGGACAGCCCCCGGCCAATGAGCAGTTCTTC. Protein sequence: CASSPGQPPANEQFF.

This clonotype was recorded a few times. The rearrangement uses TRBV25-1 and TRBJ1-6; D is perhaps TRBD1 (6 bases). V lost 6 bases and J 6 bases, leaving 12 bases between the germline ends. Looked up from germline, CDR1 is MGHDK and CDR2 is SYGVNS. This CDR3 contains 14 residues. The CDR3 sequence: CASSVGAINSPLHF. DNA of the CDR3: TGTGCCAGCAGCGTGGGGGCCATTAATTCACCCCTCCACTTT.

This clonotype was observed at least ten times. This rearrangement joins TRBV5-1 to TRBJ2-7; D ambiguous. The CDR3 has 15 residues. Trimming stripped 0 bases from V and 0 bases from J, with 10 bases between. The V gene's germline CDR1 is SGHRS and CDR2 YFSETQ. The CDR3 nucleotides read TGCGCCAGCAGCTTGGGTCAGGCGAGCTCCTACGAGCAGTACTTC. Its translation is CASSLGQASSYEQYF.

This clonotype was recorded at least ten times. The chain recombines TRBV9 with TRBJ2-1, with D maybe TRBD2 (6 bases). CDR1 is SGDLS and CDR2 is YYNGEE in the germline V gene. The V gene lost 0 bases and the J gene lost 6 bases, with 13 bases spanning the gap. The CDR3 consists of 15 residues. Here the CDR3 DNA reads TGTGCCAGCAGCGTAGAGTCGGGGGTAGGCAATGAGCAGTTCTTC. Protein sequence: CASSVESGVGNEQFF. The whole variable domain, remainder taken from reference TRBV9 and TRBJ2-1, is DSGVTQTPKHLITATGQRVTLRCSPRSGDLSVYWYQQSLDQGLQFLIQYYNGEERAKGNILERFSAQQFPDLHSELNLSSLELGDSALYFCASSVESGVGNEQFFGPGTRLTVL.

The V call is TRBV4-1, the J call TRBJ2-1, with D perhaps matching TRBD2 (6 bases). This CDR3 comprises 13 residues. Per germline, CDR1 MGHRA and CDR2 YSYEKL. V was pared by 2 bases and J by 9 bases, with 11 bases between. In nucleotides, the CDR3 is TGCGCCAGCAGCCAAATGGAGGGGACTGAGCAGTTCTTC. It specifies CASSQMEGTEQFF.

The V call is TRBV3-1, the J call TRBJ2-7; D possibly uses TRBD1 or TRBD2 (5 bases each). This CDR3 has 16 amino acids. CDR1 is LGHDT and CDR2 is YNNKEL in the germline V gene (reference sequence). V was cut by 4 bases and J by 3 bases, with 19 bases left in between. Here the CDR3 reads CASSRTSGLASYEQYF. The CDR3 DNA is TGTGCCAGCAGCCGAACTTCGGGGCTAGCCAGCTACGAGCAGTACTTC.

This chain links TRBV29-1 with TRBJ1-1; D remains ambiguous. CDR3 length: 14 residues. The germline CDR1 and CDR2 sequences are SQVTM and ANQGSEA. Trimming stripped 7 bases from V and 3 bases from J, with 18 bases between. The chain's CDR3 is CSGKGGLADTEAFF. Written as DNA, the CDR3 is TGCAGCGGGAAGGGCGGGTTGGCGGACACTGAAGCTTTCTTT.

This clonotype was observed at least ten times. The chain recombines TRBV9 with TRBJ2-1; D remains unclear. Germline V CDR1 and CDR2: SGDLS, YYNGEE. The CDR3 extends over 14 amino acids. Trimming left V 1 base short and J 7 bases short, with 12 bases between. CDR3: CASSVSIGTNEQFF. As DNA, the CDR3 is TGTGCCAGCAGCGTATCGATTGGAACAAATGAGCAGTTCTTC.

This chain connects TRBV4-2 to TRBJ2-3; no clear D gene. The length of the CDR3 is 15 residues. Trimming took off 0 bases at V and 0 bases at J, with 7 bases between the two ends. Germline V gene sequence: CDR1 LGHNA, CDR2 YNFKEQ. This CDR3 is CASSQDYGSTDTQYF. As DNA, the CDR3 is TGTGCCAGCAGCCAAGATTACGGGAGCACAGATACGCAGTATTTT.

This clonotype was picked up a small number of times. CDR3 sequence reads: CASSSFGQQNTEAFF. CDR3 nucleotide sequence: TGTGCCAGCAGCTCATTCGGACAGCAAAACACTGAAGCTTTCTTT. The chain couples TRBV11-2 to TRBJ1-1; D may be TRBD1 (6 bases). CDR3 length equals 15 residues. V shed 4 bases and J shed 2 bases, with 14 bases lying between them. Germline V gives CDR1 SGHAT, CDR2 FQNNGV.

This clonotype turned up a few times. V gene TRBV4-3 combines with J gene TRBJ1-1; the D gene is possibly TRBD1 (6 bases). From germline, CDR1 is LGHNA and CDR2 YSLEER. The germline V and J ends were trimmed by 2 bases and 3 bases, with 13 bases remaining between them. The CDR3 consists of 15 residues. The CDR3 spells CASSQLGAVDTEAFF. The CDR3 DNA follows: TGCGCCAGCAGCCAACTGGGGGCTGTGGACACTGAAGCTTTCTTT.

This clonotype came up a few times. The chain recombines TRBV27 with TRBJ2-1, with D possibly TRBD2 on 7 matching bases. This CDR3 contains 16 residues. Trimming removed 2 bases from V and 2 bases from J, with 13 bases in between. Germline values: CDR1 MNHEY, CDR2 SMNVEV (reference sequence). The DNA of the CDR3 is TGTGCCAGCAGTTTAAGGGGGGGCTCTACCTACAATGAGCAGTTCTTC. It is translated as CASSLRGGSTYNEQFF.

As DNA, the CDR3 is TGTGCCAGCAGCAACAGGGAGAACACTGAAGCTTTCTTT. It encodes CASSNRENTEAFF. The rearrangement uses TRBV7-3 and TRBJ1-1; D may be TRBD1 (6 bases). This CDR3 spans 13 amino acids. Trimming shortened V by 5 bases and J by 1 base, and 8 bases separated the two germline ends. Per the germline V gene, CDR1 is SGHTA and CDR2 is FQGTGA.

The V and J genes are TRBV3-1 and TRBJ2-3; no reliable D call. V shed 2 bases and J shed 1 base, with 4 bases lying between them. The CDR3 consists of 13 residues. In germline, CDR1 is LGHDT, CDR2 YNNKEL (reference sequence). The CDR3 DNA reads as TGTGCCAGCAGCCAAACAGGCACAGATACGCAGTATTTT. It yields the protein CASSQTGTDTQYF.

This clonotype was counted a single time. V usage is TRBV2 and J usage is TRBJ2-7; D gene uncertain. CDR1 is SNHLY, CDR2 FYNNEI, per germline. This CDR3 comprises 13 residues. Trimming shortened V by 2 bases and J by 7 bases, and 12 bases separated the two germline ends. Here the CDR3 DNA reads TGTGCCAGCAGTGAAAGGCGTGTGTTGGAGCAGTACTTC. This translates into CASSERRVLEQYF. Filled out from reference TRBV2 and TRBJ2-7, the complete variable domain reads EPEVTQTPSHQVTQMGQEVILRCVPISNHLYFYWYRQILGQKVEFLVSFYNNEISEKSEIFDDQFSVERPDGSNFTLKIRSTKLEDSAMYFCASSERRVLEQYFGPGTRLTVT.